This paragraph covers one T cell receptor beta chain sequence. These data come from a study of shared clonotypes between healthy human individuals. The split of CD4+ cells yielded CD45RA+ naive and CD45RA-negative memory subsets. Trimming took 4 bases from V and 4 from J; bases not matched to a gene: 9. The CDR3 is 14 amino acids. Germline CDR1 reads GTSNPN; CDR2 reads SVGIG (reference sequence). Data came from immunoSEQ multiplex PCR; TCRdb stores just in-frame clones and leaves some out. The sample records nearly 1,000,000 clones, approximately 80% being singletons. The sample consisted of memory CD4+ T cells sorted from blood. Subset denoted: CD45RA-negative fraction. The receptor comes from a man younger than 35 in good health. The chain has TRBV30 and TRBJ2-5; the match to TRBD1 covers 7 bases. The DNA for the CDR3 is TGTGCCTGGACAATGACAGGGCTAAGAGAGACCCAGTACTTC. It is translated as CAWTMTGLRETQYF.